This entry lists 10 T cell receptor beta chains sequenced from one sample in a study of blood T cell repertoires in COVID-19. Only in-frame clones appear in the TCRdb table, and some are missing; sequencing was by immunoSEQ multiplex PCR. The sample records tens of thousands of clones, about nine tenths being singletons. The sample was peripheral blood. The receptor source for this set is a woman at least 80 years old with acute or convalescent COVID-19.

This clone has a single count. The V gene is TRBV30, the J gene TRBJ2-3; perhaps TRBD1 as D (6 bases). The germline V gene has CDR1 GTSNPN and CDR2 SVGIG (reference sequence). The CDR3 is made up of 13 amino acids. Trimming left V 4 bases short and J 5 bases short, with 13 bases between. CDR3: CAWKTPGVDTQYF. In DNA, the CDR3 is TGTGCCTGGAAGACCCCAGGGGTAGATACGCAGTATTTT.

V usage is TRBV19 and J usage is TRBJ2-7; perhaps TRBD1 as D (5 bases). The CDR3 loop spans 16 amino acids. CDR1 is LNHDA, CDR2 SQIVND, per germline (reference sequence). Trimming stripped 4 bases from V and 0 bases from J, with 16 bases between. Written as DNA, the CDR3 is TGTGCCAGTAGTAGCCTGGGGCAGGCGATCTCCTACGAGCAGTACTTC. As protein: CASSSLGQAISYEQYF.

The V call is TRBV5-1, the J call TRBJ1-5; possible D gene TRBD1, 6 bases. With 0 bases removed from V and 2 bases from J, the gap between germline ends came to 9 bases. The germline V gene encodes CDR1 SGHRS and CDR2 YFSETQ. The CDR3 is made up of 15 amino acids. This CDR3 is CASSLEGGRNQPQHF. The CDR3 DNA follows: TGCGCCAGCAGCTTGGAAGGGGGTCGCAATCAGCCCCAGCATTTT. Complete variable domain (other parts from reference TRBV5-1 and TRBJ1-5): KAGVTQTPRYLIKTRGQQVTLSCSPISGHRSVSWYQQTPGQGLQFLFEYFSETQRNKGNFPGRFSGRQFSNSRSEMNVSTLELGDSALYLCASSLEGGRNQPQHFGDGTRLSIL.

The chain recombines TRBV6-1 with TRBJ1-6, with a weak D call TRBD1 (6 bases). The CDR3 runs 19 residues. Germline-derived CDR1 and CDR2 are MNHNS and SASEGT. Trimming took 1 base from V and 0 from J, leaving 16 bases between them. The CDR3 nucleotides read TGTGCCAGCAGTGAAGTCGGGGGGCGCGGGAGCTCCTATAATTCACCCCTCCACTTT. Translating gives CASSEVGGRGSSYNSPLHF.

The chain uses TRBV11-1 and TRBJ1-1; tentative D call: TRBD1 (5 bases). Trimming cost V 9 bases and J 0 bases, with 11 bases left between them. In germline, CDR1 is SGHAT, CDR2 FQDESV (reference sequence). The CDR3 has 13 residues. The CDR3 is CASSPGVNTEAFF. The CDR3 DNA reads as TGTGCCAGTTCCCCGGGGGTGAACACTGAAGCTTTCTTT.

The rearrangement joins TRBV6-5 to TRBJ2-6; 8 positions agree with TRBD1. The CDR3 contains 14 residues. V trimming: 6 bases; J trimming: 4 bases; junction bases outside the gene matches: 2. Germline-derived CDR1 and CDR2 are MNHEY and SVGAGI. The CDR3 sequence: CASRQGVGANVLTF. The CDR3 DNA follows: TGTGCCAGCAGACAGGGGGTAGGGGCCAACGTCCTGACTTTC.

This chain uses TRBV3-1 (or the pseudogene TRBV3-2) with TRBJ2-1; 10 bases are a match to TRBD2. Germline CDR1 and CDR2: LGHDT and YNNKEL (reference sequence). The V and J ends lost 3 bases and 7 bases, in that order; junction bases with no gene match: 6. There are 15 residues in the CDR3. The CDR3: CASSQGLAKGNEQFF. The CDR3 DNA sequence: TGTGCCAGCAGCCAGGGACTAGCGAAGGGGAATGAGCAGTTCTTC.

This rearrangement joins TRBV6-6 to TRBJ1-4, with D unresolved. The CDR3 contains 12 residues. Looked up from germline, CDR1 is MNHNY and CDR2 is SVGAGI (reference sequence). Trimming stripped 2 bases from V and 9 bases from J, with 7 bases between. The CDR3 spells CASSYPGQKLFF. The CDR3 nucleotides are TGTGCCAGCAGTTACCCCGGTCAAAAACTGTTTTTT.

This chain joins TRBV19 and TRBJ1-4, with 7 bases aligning to TRBD1. J was trimmed by 7 bases and V by 6 bases; bases with no gene match: 8. This CDR3 has 14 amino acids. Germline CDR1 reads LNHDA; CDR2 reads SQIVND (reference sequence). CDR3 sequence: CASRTGTAIEKLFF. CDR3 nucleotides: TGTGCCAGTAGGACCGGGACAGCTATTGAAAAACTGTTTTTT.

This rearrangement joins TRBV27 to TRBJ1-2, with D hard to call. The ends were cut back, 6 bases at V and 4 bases at J, with 12 bases in the middle. This CDR3 has 13 residues. CDR1 is MNHEY and CDR2 is SMNVEV in the germline V gene (reference sequence). In DNA form, the CDR3 reads TGTGCCAGCAGCTCACATGGAGGCTATGGCTACACCTTC. Translated: CASSSHGGYGYTF.